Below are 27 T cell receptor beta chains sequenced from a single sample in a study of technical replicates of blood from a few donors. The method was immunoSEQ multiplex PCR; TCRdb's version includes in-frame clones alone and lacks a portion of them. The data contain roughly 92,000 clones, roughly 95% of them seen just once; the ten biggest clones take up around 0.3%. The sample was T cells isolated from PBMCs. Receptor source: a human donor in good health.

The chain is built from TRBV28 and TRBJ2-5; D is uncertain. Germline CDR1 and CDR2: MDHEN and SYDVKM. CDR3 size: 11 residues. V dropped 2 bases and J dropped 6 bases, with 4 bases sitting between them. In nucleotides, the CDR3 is TGTGCCAGCAGTTTAGGGCAGACCCAGTACTTC. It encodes CASSLGQTQYF.

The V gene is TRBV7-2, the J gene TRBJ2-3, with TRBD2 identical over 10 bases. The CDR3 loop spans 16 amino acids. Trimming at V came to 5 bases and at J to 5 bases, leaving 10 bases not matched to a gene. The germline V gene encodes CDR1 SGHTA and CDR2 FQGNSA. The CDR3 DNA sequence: TGTGCCAGCAGCCAGGGGATACTAGCGGGACTAGATACGCAGTATTTT. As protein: CASSQGILAGLDTQYF.

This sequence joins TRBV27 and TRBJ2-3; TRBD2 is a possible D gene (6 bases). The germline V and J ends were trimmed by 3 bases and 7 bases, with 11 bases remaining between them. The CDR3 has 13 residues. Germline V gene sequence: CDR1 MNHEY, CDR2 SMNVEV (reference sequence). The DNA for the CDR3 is TGTGCCAGCAGTTTCGGGGGTCTGAATACGCAGTATTTT. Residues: CASSFGGLNTQYF.

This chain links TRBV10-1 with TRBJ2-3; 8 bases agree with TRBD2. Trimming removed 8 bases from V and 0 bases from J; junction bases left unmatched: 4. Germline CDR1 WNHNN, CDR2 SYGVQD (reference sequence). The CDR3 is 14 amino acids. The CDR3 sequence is CASRSSGSTDTQYF. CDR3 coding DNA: TGCGCCAGCCGGTCTAGCGGGAGCACAGATACGCAGTATTTT.

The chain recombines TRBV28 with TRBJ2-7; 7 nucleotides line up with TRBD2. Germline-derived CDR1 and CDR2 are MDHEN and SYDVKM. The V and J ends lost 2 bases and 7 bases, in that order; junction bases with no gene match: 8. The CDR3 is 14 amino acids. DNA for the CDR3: TGTGCCAGCAGTTTAGGCCTGGACGGGAGGGAGCAGTACTTC. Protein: CASSLGLDGREQYF.

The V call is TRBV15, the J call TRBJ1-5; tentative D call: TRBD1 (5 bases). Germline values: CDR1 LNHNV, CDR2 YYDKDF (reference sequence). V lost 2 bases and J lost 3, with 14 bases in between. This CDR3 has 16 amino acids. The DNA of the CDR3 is TGTGCCACCAGCAGATACCCGACAGCGAACAATCAGCCCCAGCATTTT. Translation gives CATSRYPTANNQPQHF.

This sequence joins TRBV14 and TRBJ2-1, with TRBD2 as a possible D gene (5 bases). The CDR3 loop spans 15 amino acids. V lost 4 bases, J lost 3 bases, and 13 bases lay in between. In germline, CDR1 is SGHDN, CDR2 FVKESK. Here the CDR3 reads CASSPGLLVYNEQFF. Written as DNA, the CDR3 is TGTGCCAGCAGCCCAGGACTGCTGGTCTACAATGAGCAGTTCTTC.

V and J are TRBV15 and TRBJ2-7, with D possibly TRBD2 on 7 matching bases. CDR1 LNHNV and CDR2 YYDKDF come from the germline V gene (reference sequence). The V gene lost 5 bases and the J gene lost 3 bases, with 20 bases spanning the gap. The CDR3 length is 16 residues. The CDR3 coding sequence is TGTGCCACCAGCGGGGGCCCGAGCGGGAATTTCTACGAGCAGTACTTC. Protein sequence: CATSGGPSGNFYEQYF.

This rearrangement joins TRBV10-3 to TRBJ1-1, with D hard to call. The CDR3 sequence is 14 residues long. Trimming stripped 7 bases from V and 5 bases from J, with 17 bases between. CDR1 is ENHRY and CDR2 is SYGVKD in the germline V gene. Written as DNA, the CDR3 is TGTGCCATCAAATCCGAGCGGGGAAATACTGAAGCTTTCTTT. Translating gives CAIKSERGNTEAFF.

The CDR3 nucleotides are TGTGCCACGTGGGACGGACTAGCGGAGGGGGCCTACGAGCAGTACTTC. This gives the protein CATWDGLAEGAYEQYF. The V call is TRBV10-3, the J call TRBJ2-7, with 10 bases aligning to TRBD2. CDR1 and CDR2 (germline): ENHRY, SYGVKD. Trimming took 10 bases from V and 2 from J; bases not matched to a gene: 14. There are 16 residues in the CDR3.

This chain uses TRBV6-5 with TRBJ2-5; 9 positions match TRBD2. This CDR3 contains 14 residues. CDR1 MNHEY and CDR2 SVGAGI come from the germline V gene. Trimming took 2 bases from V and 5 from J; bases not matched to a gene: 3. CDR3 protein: CASSYGGRAETQYF. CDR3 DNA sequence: TGTGCCAGCAGTTACGGCGGGAGGGCTGAGACCCAGTACTTC.

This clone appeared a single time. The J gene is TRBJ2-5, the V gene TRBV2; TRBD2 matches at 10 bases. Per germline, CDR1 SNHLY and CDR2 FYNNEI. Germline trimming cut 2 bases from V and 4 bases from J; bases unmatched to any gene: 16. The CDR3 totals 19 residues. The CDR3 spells CASSERDLAGGSVRETQYF. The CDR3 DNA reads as TGTGCCAGCAGTGAACGGGACTTAGCGGGAGGATCAGTACGAGAGACCCAGTACTTC.

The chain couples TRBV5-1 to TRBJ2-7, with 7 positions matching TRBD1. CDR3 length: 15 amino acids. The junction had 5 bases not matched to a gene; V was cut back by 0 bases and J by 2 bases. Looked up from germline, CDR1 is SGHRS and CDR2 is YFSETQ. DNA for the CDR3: TGCGCCAGCAGCTTGGGTCCGGGACAGACCTACGAGCAGTACTTC. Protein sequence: CASSLGPGQTYEQYF.

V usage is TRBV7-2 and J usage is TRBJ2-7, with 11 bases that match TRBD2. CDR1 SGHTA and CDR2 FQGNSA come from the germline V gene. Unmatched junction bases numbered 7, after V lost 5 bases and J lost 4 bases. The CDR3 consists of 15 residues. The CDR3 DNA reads TGTGCCAGCAGCCCTCCGGGACTAGCGGTGTACGAGCAGTACTTC. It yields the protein CASSPPGLAVYEQYF.

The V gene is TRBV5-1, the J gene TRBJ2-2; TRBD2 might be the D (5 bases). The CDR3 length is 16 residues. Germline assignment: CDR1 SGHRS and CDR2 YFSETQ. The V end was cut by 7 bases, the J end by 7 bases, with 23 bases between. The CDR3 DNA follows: TGCGCCAGCGGTTTAAGAGGGTCCTTAGAGATCGGGGAGCTGTTTTTT. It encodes CASGLRGSLEIGELFF.

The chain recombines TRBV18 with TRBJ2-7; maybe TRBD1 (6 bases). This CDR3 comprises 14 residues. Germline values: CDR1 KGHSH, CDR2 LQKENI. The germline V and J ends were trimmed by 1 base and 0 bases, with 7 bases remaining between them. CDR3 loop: CASSPQQGSYEQYF. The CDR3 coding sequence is TGTGCCAGCTCACCACAACAGGGCTCCTACGAGCAGTACTTC.

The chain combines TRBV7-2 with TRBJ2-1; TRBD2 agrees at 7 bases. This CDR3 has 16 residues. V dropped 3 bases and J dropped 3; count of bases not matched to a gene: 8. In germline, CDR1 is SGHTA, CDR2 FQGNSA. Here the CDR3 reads CASSLVGRLYYNEQFF. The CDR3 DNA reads TGTGCCAGCAGCTTGGTCGGGAGGTTATACTACAATGAGCAGTTCTTC.

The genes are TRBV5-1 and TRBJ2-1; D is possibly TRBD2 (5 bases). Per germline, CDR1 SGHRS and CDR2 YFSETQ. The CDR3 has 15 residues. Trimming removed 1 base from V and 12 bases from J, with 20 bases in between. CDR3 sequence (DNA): TGCGCCAGCAGCTTGAGAGCGGATAATACAATGGGGCAGTTCTTC. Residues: CASSLRADNTMGQFF.

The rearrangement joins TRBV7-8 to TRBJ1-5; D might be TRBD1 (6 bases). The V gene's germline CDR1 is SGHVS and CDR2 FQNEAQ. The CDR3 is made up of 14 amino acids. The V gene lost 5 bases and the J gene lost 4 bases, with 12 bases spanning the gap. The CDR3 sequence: CASSRQVHNQPQHF. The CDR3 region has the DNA TGTGCCAGCAGCCGACAGGTTCATAATCAGCCCCAGCATTTT.

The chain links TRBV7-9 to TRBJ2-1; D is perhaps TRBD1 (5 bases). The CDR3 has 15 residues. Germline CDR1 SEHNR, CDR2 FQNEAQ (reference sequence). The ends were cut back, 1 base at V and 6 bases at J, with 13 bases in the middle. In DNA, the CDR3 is TGTGCCAGCAGCTTAGTGCAGGGAATAAGCAATGAGCAGTTCTTC. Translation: CASSLVQGISNEQFF.

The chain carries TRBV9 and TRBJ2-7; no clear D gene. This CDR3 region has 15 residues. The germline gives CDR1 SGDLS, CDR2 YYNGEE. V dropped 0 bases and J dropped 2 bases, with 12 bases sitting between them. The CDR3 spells CASSVGSSMPYEQYF. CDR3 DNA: TGTGCCAGCAGCGTAGGAAGTAGTATGCCCTACGAGCAGTACTTC.

The DNA for the CDR3 is TGTGCCAGCAGCACCCACGTCGGCACTGAAGCTTTCTTT. This translates into CASSTHVGTEAFF. This sequence joins TRBV7-2 and TRBJ1-1; no clear D gene. Trimming removed 5 bases at V and 4 bases at J, with 11 bases between. The V gene's germline CDR1 is SGHTA and CDR2 FQGNSA. CDR3 length: 13 amino acids.

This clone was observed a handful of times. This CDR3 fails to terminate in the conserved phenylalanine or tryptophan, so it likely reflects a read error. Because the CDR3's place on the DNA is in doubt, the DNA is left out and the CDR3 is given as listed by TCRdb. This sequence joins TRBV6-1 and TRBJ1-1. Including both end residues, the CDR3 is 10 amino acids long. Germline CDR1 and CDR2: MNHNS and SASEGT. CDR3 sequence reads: CASGVLEGVI.

The chain's CDR3 is CASSGTGGNQPQHF. The CDR3 DNA reads as TGTGCCAGCAGTGGGACAGGCGGCAATCAGCCCCAGCATTTT. J is TRBJ1-5 and V is TRBV27, with 8 bases identical to TRBD1. CDR3 length: 14 amino acids. V lost 5 bases to trimming and J lost 2 bases; unmatched junction nucleotides: 2. Germline CDR1 MNHEY, CDR2 SMNVEV (reference sequence).

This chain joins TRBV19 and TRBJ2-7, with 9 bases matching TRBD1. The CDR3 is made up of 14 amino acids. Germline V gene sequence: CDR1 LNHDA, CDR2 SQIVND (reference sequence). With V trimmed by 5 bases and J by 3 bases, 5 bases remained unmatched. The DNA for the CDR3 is TGTGCCAGTAGTGCCGGGACAGGGAGCTACGAGCAGTACTTC. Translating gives CASSAGTGSYEQYF.

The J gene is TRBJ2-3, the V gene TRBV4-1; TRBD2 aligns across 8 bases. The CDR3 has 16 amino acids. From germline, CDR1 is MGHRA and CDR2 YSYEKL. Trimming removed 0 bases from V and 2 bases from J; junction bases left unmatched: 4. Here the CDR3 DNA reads TGCGCCAGCAGCCAAGAAACTAGCGGTAACACAGATACGCAGTATTTT. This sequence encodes CASSQETSGNTDTQYF.

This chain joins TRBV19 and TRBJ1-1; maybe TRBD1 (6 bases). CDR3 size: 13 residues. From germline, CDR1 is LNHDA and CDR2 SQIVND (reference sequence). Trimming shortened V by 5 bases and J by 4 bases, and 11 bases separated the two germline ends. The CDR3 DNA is TGTGCCAGTAGTCAGGACAGACTCACTGAAGCTTTCTTT. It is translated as CASSQDRLTEAFF.